This TCR beta chain was found in a study of blood T cell repertoires in COVID-19. TCRdb's copy holds only in-frame clones and misses some; the assay was immunoSEQ multiplex PCR. The sample carries around 350,000 clones, approximately 86% recorded once. Germline V gives CDR1 SGHNT, CDR2 YYREEE (reference sequence). V lost 0 bases, J lost 5 bases, and 6 bases lay in between. CDR3 length: 13 residues. Sequenced input: peripheral blood. This TCR was sampled from a human donor in a cohort sampled during active COVID-19. The V gene is TRBV5-4, the J gene TRBJ2-1; TRBD1 might be the D (5 bases). CDR3 sequence (DNA): TGTGCCAGCAGCTTGGGGGGCGACAATGAGCAGTTCTTC. This gives the protein CASSLGGDNEQFF.